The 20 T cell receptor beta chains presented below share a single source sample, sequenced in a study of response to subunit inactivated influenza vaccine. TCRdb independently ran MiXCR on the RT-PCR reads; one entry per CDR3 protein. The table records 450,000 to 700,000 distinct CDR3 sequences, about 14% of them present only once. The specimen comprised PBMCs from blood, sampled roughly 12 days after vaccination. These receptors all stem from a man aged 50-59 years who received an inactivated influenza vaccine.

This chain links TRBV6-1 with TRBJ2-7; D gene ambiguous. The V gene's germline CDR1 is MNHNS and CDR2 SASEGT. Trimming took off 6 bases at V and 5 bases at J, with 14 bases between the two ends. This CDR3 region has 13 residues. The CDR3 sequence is CASRGSGRDEQYF. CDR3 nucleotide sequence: TGTGCCAGCAGGGGGTCCGGTCGGGACGAGCAGTACTTC.

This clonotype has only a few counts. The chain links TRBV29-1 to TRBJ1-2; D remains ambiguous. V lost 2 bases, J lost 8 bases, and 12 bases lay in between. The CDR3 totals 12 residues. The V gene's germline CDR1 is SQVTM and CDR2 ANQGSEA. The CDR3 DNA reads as TGCAGCGTTGAAACACCCGACGGCGGCTACACCTTC. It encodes CSVETPDGGYTF. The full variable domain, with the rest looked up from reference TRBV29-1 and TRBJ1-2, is SAVISQKPSRDICQRGTSLTIQCQVDSQVTMMFWYRQQPGQSLTLIATANQGSEATYESGFVIDKFPISRPNLTFSTLTVSNMSPEDSSIYLCSVETPDGGYTFGSGTRLTVV.

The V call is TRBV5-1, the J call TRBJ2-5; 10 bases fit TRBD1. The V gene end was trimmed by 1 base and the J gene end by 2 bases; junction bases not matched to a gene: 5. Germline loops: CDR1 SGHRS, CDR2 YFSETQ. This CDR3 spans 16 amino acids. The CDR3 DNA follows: TGCGCCAGCAGCTTGTCTCCGGGACAGGGGCAAGAGACCCAGTACTTC. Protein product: CASSLSPGQGQETQYF.

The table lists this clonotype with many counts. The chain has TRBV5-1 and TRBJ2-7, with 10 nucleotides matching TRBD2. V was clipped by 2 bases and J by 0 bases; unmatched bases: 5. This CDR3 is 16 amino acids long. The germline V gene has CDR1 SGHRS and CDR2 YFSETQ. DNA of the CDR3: TGCGCCAGCAGCTTAACTAGCGGGGAGTTCTCCTACGAGCAGTACTTC. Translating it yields CASSLTSGEFSYEQYF.

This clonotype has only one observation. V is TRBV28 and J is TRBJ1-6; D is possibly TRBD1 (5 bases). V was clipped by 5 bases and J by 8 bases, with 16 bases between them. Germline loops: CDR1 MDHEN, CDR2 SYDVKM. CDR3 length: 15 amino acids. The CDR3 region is CASSRSQGLDSPLHF. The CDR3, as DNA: TGTGCCAGCAGTCGTTCTCAGGGCTTGGATTCACCCCTCCACTTT.

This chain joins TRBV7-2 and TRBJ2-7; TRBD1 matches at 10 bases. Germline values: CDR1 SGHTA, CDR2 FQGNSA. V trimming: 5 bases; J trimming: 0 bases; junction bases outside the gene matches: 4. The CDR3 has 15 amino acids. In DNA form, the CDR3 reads TGTGCCAGCAGCGCACGGACAGGGGGCTCCTACGAGCAGTACTTC. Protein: CASSARTGGSYEQYF.

The CDR3 DNA reads as TGCAGTGCCCGCGGCGAGGTTAGCAATCAGCCCCAGCATTTT. This encodes CSARGEVSNQPQHF. The chain links TRBV20-1 to TRBJ1-5, with no clear D. Germline CDR1 and CDR2: DFQATT and SNEGSKA (reference sequence). V lost 6 bases and J 0 bases, leaving 12 bases between the germline ends. CDR3 length: 14 amino acids.

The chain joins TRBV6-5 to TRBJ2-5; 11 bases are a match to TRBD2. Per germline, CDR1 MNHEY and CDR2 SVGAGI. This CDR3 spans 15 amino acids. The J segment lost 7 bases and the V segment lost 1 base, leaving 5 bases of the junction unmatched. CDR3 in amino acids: CASSYLAGGPRTQYF. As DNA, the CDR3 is TGTGCCAGCAGTTACTTAGCGGGGGGGCCCAGGACCCAGTACTTC.

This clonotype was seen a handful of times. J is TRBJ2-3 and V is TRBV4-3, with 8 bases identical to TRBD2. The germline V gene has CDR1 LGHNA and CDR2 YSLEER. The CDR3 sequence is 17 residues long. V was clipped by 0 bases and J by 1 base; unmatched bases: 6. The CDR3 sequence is CASSQDPGGYRTDTQYF. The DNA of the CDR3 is TGCGCCAGCAGCCAAGATCCGGGGGGGTACCGCACAGATACGCAGTATTTT.

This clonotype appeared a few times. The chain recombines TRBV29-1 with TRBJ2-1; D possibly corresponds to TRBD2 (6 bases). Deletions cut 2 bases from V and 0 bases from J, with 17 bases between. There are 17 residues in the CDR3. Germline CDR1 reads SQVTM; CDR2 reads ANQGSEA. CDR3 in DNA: TGCAGCGTTGAACGGGTAGCGGCGCAAAGCTCCTACAATGAGCAGTTCTTC. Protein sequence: CSVERVAAQSSYNEQFF.

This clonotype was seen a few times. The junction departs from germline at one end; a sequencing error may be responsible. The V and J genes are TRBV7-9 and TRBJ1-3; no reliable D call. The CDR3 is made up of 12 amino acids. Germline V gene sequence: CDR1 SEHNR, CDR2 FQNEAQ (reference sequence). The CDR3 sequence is CASSLAFGPLDF. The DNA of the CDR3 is TGTGCCAGCAGCCTTGCCTTTGGGCCCCTTGATTTT.

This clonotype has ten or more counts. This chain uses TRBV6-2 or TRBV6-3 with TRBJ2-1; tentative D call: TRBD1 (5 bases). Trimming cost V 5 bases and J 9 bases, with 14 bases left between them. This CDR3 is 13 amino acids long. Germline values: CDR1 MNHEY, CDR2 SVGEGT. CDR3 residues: CASSTSGQGEQFF. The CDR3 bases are TGTGCCAGCAGTACATCCGGGCAGGGTGAGCAGTTCTTC.

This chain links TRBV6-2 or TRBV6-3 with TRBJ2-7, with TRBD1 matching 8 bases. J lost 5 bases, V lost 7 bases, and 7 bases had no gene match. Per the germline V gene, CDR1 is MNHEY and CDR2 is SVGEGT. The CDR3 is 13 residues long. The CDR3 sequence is CASKARGPNEQYF. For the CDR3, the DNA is TGTGCCAGCAAGGCCAGGGGGCCGAACGAGCAGTACTTC.

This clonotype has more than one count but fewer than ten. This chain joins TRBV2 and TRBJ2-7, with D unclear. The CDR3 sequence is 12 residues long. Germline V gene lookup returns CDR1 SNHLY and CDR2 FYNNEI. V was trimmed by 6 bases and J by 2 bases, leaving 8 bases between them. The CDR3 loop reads CASSGPAYEQYF. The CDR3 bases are TGTGCCAGCAGCGGACCAGCCTACGAGCAGTACTTC.

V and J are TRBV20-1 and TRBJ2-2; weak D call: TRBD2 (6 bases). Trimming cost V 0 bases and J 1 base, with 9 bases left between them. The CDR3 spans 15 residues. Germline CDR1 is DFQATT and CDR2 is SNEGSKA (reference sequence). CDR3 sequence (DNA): TGCAGTGCTAGAGATCCCGGGGGGAACACCGGGGAGCTGTTTTTT. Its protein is CSARDPGGNTGELFF.

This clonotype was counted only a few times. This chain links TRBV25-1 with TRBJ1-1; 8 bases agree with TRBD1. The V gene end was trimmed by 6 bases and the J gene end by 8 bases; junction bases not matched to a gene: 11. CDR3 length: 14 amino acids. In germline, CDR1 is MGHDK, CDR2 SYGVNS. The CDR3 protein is CASRPDRDPLEAFF. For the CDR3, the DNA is TGTGCCAGCAGGCCGGACAGGGATCCACTCGAAGCTTTCTTT.

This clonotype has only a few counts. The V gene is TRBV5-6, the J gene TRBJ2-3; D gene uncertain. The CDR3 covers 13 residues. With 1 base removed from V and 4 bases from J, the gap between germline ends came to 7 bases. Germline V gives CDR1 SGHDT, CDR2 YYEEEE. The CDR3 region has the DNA TGTGCCAGCAGCTTGTTACTTCCAGATACGCAGTATTTT. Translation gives CASSLLLPDTQYF.

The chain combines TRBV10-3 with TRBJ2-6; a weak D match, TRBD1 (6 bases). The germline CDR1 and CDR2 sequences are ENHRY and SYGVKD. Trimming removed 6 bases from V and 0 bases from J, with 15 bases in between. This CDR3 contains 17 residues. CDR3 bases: TGTGCCATCAGCTCTGGGACACTCAGCTCTGGGGCCAACGTCCTGACTTTC. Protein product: CAISSGTLSSGANVLTF.

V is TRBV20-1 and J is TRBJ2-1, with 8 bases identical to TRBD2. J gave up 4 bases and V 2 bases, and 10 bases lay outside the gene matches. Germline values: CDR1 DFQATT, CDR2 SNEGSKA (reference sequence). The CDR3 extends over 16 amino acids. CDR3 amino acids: CSARNRGAGEYNEQFF. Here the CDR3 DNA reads TGCAGTGCTAGAAATAGGGGAGCGGGGGAGTACAATGAGCAGTTCTTC.

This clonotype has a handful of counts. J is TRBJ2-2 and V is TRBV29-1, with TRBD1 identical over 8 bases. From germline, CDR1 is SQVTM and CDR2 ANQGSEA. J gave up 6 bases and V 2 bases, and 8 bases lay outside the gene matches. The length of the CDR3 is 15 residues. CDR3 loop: CSVELGQGAAGELFF. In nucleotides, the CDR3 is TGCAGCGTTGAACTCGGCCAGGGGGCAGCCGGGGAGCTGTTTTTT.